This TCR beta chain was documented in a study of shared clonotypes between healthy human individuals. The CDR3 covers 15 residues. V gave up 3 bases and J gave up 3 bases, with 15 bases separating them. Germline loops: CDR1 SGDLS, CDR2 YYNGEE. Assay: immunoSEQ multiplex PCR; the TCRdb copy retains only in-frame clones and omits some. This table holds 2 million to 3 million clones, just over 90% found once. This chain connects TRBV9 to TRBJ1-2; a possible D gene is TRBD1 (5 bases). Source material: naive CD4+ T cells sorted from blood. Subset noted: CD45RA+ positively selected. This receptor was identified in a man aged 18 to 29 in good health. CDR3 nucleotides: TGTGCCAGCAGCGGCAGGGATTTAATTGACTATGGCTACACCTTC. Residues: CASSGRDLIDYGYTF.